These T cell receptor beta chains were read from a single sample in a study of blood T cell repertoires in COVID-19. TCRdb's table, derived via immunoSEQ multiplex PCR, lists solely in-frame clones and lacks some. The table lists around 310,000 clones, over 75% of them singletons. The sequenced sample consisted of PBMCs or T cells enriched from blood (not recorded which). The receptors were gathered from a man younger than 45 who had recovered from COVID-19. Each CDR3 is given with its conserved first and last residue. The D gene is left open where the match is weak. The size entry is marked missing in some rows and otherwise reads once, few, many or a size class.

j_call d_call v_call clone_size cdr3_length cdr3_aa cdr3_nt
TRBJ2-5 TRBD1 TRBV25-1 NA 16 CASSERWTGVGETQYF TGTGCCAGCAGTGAACGCTGGACAGGGGTCGGAGAGACCCAGTACTTC
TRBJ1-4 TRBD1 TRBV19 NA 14 CASSIRTGKEKLFF TGTGCCAGTAGTATTAGGACAGGGAAAGAAAAACTGTTTTTT
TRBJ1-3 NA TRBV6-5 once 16 CASSYNRGLSGNTIYF TGTGCCAGCAGTTACAACCGGGGACTCTCTGGAAACACCATATATTTT
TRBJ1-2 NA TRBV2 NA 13 CASIQGLDYGYTF TGTGCCAGCATCCAGGGATTGGACTATGGCTACACCTTC
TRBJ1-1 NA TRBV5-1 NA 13 CATSTGSNTEAFF TGCGCCACCTCGACAGGTAGTAACACTGAAGCTTTCTTT
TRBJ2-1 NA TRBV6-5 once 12 CASNRVYNEQFF TGTGCCAGCAACCGGGTCTACAATGAGCAGTTCTTC
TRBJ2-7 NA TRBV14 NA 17 CASSQDPLREGGNEQYF TGTGCCAGCAGCCAAGACCCACTCAGAGAGGGCGGGAACGAGCAGTACTTC
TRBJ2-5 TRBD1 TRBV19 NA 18 CASSPWTGGMVWQETQYF TGTGCCAGTAGTCCCTGGACAGGGGGCATGGTATGGCAAGAGACCCAGTACTTC
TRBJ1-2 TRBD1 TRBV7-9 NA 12 CASSSQGYGYTF TGTGCCAGCAGCTCACAGGGGTATGGCTACACCTTC
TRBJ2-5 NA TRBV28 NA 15 CASSFLLMGERTQYF TGTGCCAGCAGTTTCCTGTTGATGGGCGAACGGACCCAGTACTTC
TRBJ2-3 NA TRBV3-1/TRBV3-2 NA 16 CASSQVAQSSTDTQYF TGTGCCAGCAGCCAAGTAGCGCAGAGTAGCACAGATACGCAGTATTTT
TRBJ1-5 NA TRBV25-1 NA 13 CASSQGIGQPQHF TGTGCCAGCAGCCAGGGGATTGGACAGCCCCAGCATTTT
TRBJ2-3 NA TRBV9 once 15 CASSVDSASTDTQYF TGTGCCAGCAGCGTAGACAGTGCTAGCACAGATACGCAGTATTTT
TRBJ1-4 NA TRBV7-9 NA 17 CASSLVHGAAENEKLFF TGTGCCAGCAGCTTAGTCCATGGGGCGGCGGAAAATGAAAAACTGTTTTTT
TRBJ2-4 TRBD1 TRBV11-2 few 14 CASSTTGGLNIQYF TGTGCCAGCAGCACTACAGGGGGCTTAAACATTCAGTACTTC
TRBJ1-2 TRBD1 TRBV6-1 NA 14 CASSERTGPYGYTF TGTGCCAGCAGTGAGCGGACAGGACCCTATGGCTACACCTTC
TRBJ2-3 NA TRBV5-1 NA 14 CASSLVRQADTQYF TGCGCCAGCAGCTTGGTGCGACAGGCAGATACGCAGTATTTT
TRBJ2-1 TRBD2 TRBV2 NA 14 CASSEGPGGREQFF TGTGCCAGCAGTGAAGGGCCGGGGGGGCGAGAGCAGTTCTTC
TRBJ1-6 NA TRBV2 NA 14 CASFSGLYNSPLHF TGTGCCAGCTTTTCGGGTCTCTATAATTCACCCCTCCACTTT
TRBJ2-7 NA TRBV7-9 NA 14 CASSLEIQGDEQYF TGTGCCAGCAGCTTAGAGATACAGGGTGACGAGCAGTACTTC
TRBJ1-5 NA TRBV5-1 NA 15 CASSSVPGSNQPQHF TGCGCCAGCAGCTCCGTCCCAGGGAGCAATCAGCCCCAGCATTTT
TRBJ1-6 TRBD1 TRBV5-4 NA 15 CASSLARTGNSPLHF TGTGCCAGCAGCTTGGCCAGGACAGGGAATTCACCCCTCCACTTT
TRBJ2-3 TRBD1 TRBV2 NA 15 CASSGRTGGADTQYF TGTGCCAGCAGTGGCCGGACAGGTGGAGCAGATACGCAGTATTTT
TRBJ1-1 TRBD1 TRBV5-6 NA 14 CASSFQGAALEAFF TGTGCCAGCAGCTTCCAGGGGGCTGCTCTTGAAGCTTTCTTT
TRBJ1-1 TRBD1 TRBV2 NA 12 CASSQGATEAFF TGTGCCAGCAGTCAGGGGGCGACTGAAGCTTTCTTT
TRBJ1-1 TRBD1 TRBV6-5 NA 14 CASSYDGTGGGSVF TGTGCCAGCAGTTACGATGGGACAGGGGGCGGAAGTGTCTTT
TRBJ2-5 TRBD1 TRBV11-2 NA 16 CASSSDGQGALETQYF TGTGCCAGCAGCTCCGACGGACAGGGCGCCTTAGAGACCCAGTACTTC
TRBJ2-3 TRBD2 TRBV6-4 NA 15 CASSPGTSPTDTQYF TGTGCCAGCAGTCCCGGGACTAGCCCGACAGATACGCAGTATTTT
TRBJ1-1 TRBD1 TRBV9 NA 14 CASSFGTENTEAFF TGTGCCAGCAGCTTCGGGACAGAGAACACTGAAGCTTTCTTT
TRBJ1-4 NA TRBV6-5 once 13 CASQRTFNEKLFF TGTGCCTCCCAGCGAACCTTTAATGAAAAACTGTTTTTT
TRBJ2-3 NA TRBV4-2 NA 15 CASSPRQFSTDTQYF TGTGCCAGCAGCCCCCGACAGTTTAGCACAGATACGCAGTATTTT
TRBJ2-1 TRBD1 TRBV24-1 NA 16 CATSDLRDRGIDEQFF TGTGCCACCAGTGATTTGAGGGACAGGGGGATCGATGAGCAGTTCTTC
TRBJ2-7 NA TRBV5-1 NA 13 CASSLDNPYEQYF TGCGCCAGCAGCTTGGACAACCCCTACGAGCAGTACTTC
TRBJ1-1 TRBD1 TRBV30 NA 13 CAWSVGAGGWAFF TGTGCCTGGAGTGTAGGGGCAGGGGGCTGGGCTTTCTTT
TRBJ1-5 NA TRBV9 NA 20 CASPEGGRPTLTYSNQPQHF TGTGCCAGCCCAGAGGGGGGGCGTCCAACCTTGACATATAGCAATCAGCCCCAGCATTTT
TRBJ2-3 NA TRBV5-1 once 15 CASSSLTAGTDTQYF TGCGCCAGCAGCTCCCTAACGGCGGGGACAGATACGCAGTATTTT
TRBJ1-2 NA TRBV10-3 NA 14 CAISQDRTNYGYTF TGTGCCATCAGCCAGGACAGAACTAACTATGGCTACACCTTC
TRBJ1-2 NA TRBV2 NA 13 CASRGRGGYGYTF TGTGCCAGCAGGGGCAGGGGTGGCTATGGCTACACCTTC
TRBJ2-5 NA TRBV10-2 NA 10 CASSAGTQYF TGCGCCAGCAGTGCCGGGACCCAGTACTTC
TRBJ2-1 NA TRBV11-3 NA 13 CASSFGSYNEQFF TGTGCCAGCAGCTTCGGGTCCTACAATGAGCAGTTCTTC
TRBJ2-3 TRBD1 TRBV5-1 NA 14 CASSGQGATDTQYF TGCGCCAGCTCGGGACAGGGGGCAACAGATACGCAGTATTTT
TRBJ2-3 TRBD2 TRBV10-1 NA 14 CASSENLAGGTQYF TGCGCCAGCAGTGAGAATCTAGCGGGGGGAACGCAGTATTTT
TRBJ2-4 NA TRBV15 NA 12 CATSRDRGSQYF TGTGCCACCAGCAGAGATAGGGGGAGTCAGTACTTC
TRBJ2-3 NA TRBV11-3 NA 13 CASSLQGTDTQYF TGTGCCAGCAGCTTACAGGGGACAGATACGCAGTATTTT
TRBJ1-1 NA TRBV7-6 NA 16 CASSSGGWGSNTEAFF TGTGCCAGCAGCTCGGGCGGTTGGGGCTCCAACACTGAAGCTTTCTTT
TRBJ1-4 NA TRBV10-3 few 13 CAVGREPGVKLFF TGTGCCGTAGGAAGGGAACCAGGGGTAAAACTGTTTTTT
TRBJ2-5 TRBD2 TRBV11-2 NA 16 CASSPFSGGKQETQYF TGTGCCAGCAGCCCTTTTAGCGGGGGGAAGCAAGAGACCCAGTACTTC
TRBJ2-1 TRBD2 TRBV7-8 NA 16 CASSLVAGGSYNEQFF TGTGCCAGCAGCTTAGTAGCGGGGGGCTCCTACAATGAGCAGTTCTTC
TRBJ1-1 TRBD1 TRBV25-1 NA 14 CASSRQGGLGEAFF TGTGCCAGCAGCAGACAGGGAGGATTAGGTGAAGCTTTCTTT
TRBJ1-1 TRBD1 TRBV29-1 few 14 CSVAPDRDYTEAFF TGCAGCGTGGCCCCCGACAGGGACTACACTGAAGCTTTCTTT
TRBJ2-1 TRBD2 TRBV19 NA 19 CASSIGTGTSGGAYNEQFF TGTGCCAGTAGTATTGGGACCGGGACTAGCGGGGGGGCCTACAATGAGCAGTTCTTC
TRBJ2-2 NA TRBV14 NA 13 CASSAWGAGELFF TGTGCCAGCAGCGCGTGGGGGGCCGGGGAGCTGTTTTTT